The rows below give T cell receptor beta chains drawn from one sample of a study of cytomegalovirus exposure and HLA in healthy donors. Sequenced by immunoSEQ multiplex PCR; TCRdb stores in-frame clones only, minus some. The repertoire holds 63,000 or so clones, around 80% seen once, with roughly 4% in the top ten. Material: PBMCs. The receptors stem from a young woman in good health and CMV-seronegative. The CDR3 runs from the conserved cysteine through the conserved F or W. A D gene is named only where the DNA matches it firmly. Clone size is given for some rows only: seen once, a few or many times, or a class if the clone is expanded.

clone size	D gene	V gene	CDR3 length	J gene	CDR3 protein	CDR3 DNA
-	TRBD2	TRBV18	14	TRBJ2-3	CASSLAGVSDTQYF	TGTGCCAGCTCACTGGCGGGGGTATCAGATACGCAGTATTTT
-	-	TRBV5-1	15	TRBJ2-2	CASSQGQPNTGELFF	TGCGCCAGCAGCCAAGGACAACCGAACACCGGGGAGCTGTTTTTT
-	-	TRBV2	15	TRBJ1-2	CASTRGGTINYGYTF	TGTGCCAGCACCCGGGGGGGGACCATTAACTATGGCTACACCTTC
-	-	TRBV28	12	TRBJ1-1	CASSSRTAEAFF	TGTGCCAGCAGTTCCCGGACAGCAGAAGCTTTCTTT
-	-	TRBV6-5	16	TRBJ2-3	CASSYSLAGSSDTQYF	TGTGCCAGCAGTTACTCGCTGGCCGGGTCCTCAGATACGCAGTATTTT
few	-	TRBV28	14	TRBJ1-4	CASSLRGINEKLFF	TGTGCCAGCAGTTTGAGGGGGATTAATGAAAAACTGTTTTTT
once	TRBD2	TRBV30	13	TRBJ2-7	CAWNVAGVGEQYF	TGTGCCTGGAATGTGGCGGGAGTAGGTGAGCAGTACTTC
-	-	TRBV5-6	11	TRBJ2-5	CASSSGETQYF	TGTGCCAGCAGCTCCGGGGAGACCCAGTACTTC
-	TRBD1	TRBV4-1	15	TRBJ1-4	CASSQARQGNEKLFF	TGCGCCAGCAGCCAAGCCCGACAGGGGAATGAAAAACTGTTTTTT
-	TRBD2	TRBV5-4	15	TRBJ2-5	CASSLSGLAEETQYF	TGTGCCAGCAGCTTGAGTGGGCTAGCGGAAGAGACCCAGTACTTC
-	-	TRBV9	13	TRBJ1-5	CASSVRGLQPQHF	TGTGCCAGCAGCGTCCGAGGTTTGCAGCCCCAGCATTTT